One sample yielded the 5 T cell receptor beta chains listed below, sequenced in a study of T cells in Graves' hyperthyroidism and ophthalmopathy. Amplification targeted TCR beta CDR3 regions from RNA transcripts. A first-round RT-PCR of the TCR CDR3 used the HTBI primer set. Using its own MiXCR run on the multiplex PCR reads, TCRdb lists one record per CDR3 protein. The table includes roughly 660,000 distinct CDR3 sequences, 17% detected once. The specimen was blood. These receptors came from a man aged 50 to 59 with Graves' hyperthyroidism.

The CDR3: CASRGLIGRGFRGNEQFF. As DNA, the CDR3 is TGTGCCAGCAGGGGGCTGATTGGAAGGGGCTTTCGGGGCAATGAGCAGTTCTTC. The chain has TRBV6-1 and TRBJ2-1; D is possibly TRBD1 or TRBD2 (5 bases each). V was shortened by 6 bases and J by 6 bases, with 27 bases between the two germline ends. This CDR3 spans 18 amino acids. Germline V gene data show CDR1 as MNHNS and CDR2 as SASEGT.

This clonotype was observed a single time. The chain uses TRBV29-1 and TRBJ1-1; D may be TRBD1 (5 bases). CDR1 is SQVTM and CDR2 is ANQGSEA in the germline V gene. V lost 4 bases and J lost 5, with 17 bases in between. This CDR3 has 14 amino acids. CDR3 DNA sequence: TGCAGCGTTGTGGGGGTCAGGGAAGGAACTGAAGCTTTCTTT. Translating gives CSVVGVREGTEAFF. The whole variable domain, filled in from reference TRBV29-1 and TRBJ1-1, reads SAVISQKPSRDICQRGTSLTIQCQVDSQVTMMFWYRQQPGQSLTLIATANQGSEATYESGFVIDKFPISRPNLTFSTLTVSNMSPEDSSIYLCSVVGVREGTEAFFGQGTRLTVV.

This chain joins TRBV20-1 and TRBJ2-7; D may be TRBD1 (6 bases). The CDR3 loop spans 14 amino acids. Trimming shortened V by 2 bases and J by 5 bases, and 16 bases separated the two germline ends. Looked up from germline, CDR1 is DFQATT and CDR2 is SNEGSKA (reference sequence). The CDR3 reads CSARPGHGTDEQYF. The CDR3 DNA reads as TGCAGTGCTAGACCGGGACACGGAACCGACGAGCAGTACTTC.

This clonotype was observed many times. V usage is TRBV28 and J usage is TRBJ2-3; 8 nucleotides match TRBD1. The germline gives CDR1 MDHEN, CDR2 SYDVKM. V lost 7 bases and J lost 1; bases outside the gene matches: 4. This CDR3 is built from 14 residues. In DNA, the CDR3 is TGTGCCAGCAATGCAGGGGGCGGCACAGATACGCAGTATTTT. Translation gives CASNAGGGTDTQYF.

Many counts were recorded for this clonotype. V is TRBV7-8 and J is TRBJ2-2; D is unresolved. This CDR3 spans 14 amino acids. Germline CDR1 reads SGHVS; CDR2 reads FQNEAQ. Trimming removed 5 bases at V and 1 base at J, with 8 bases between. CDR3 protein: CASSVNRNTGELFF. The CDR3 DNA is TGTGCCAGCAGCGTAAACAGGAACACCGGGGAGCTGTTTTTT.